Listed below are T cell receptor beta chains from one sample, sequenced in a study of post-analysis software for immune sequencing data. TCRdb redid the calling of the PCR reads with MiXCR, one entry per CDR3 protein. The repertoire holds a few hundred thousand distinct CDR3 sequences, with 36% as singletons. The sample consisted of blood. The source is a girl between 5 and 17 years old with multiple sclerosis. The CDR3 runs from the conserved cysteine through the conserved F or W. D genes are given only for firm matches. Clone size is shown for a subset of rows, as once, few, many or a class of expanded clone.

d_gene: -
abundance: -
j_gene: TRBJ1-3
v_gene: TRBV5-6
CDR3nt: TGTGCCAGCAGCTCAGATCGGACACAAAGAATCTCTGGAAACACCATATATTTT
CDR3aa: CASSSDRTQRISGNTIYF

d_gene: -
abundance: many
j_gene: TRBJ2-1
v_gene: TRBV14
CDR3nt: TGTGCCAGCAGCCGGTCCCTATTAAGCTCCTACAATGAGCAGTTCTTC
CDR3aa: CASSRSLLSSYNEQFF

d_gene: TRBD2
abundance: many
j_gene: TRBJ2-1
v_gene: TRBV4-1
CDR3nt: TGCGCCAGCAGCCAAGTAGTAGGCGGGGGGGCTATAAATGAGCAGTTCTTC
CDR3aa: CASSQVVGGGAINEQFF

d_gene: TRBD2
abundance: -
j_gene: TRBJ2-1
v_gene: TRBV14
CDR3nt: TGTGCCAGCAGCCGACTCCTGGCTAGCGGGGGAAATGAGCAGTTCTTC
CDR3aa: CASSRLLASGGNEQFF

d_gene: -
abundance: many
j_gene: TRBJ2-4
v_gene: TRBV4-2
CDR3nt: TGTGCCAGCAGCCAAGAAGGTTCCGCCAAAAACATTCAGTACTTC
CDR3aa: CASSQEGSAKNIQYF

d_gene: -
abundance: -
j_gene: TRBJ2-7
v_gene: TRBV5-1
CDR3nt: TGCGCCAGCAGCTTGGCTTCAGGGCGGAGCTCCTGCGAGCAGTACTTC
CDR3aa: CASSLASGRSSCEQYF

d_gene: TRBD2
abundance: many
j_gene: TRBJ2-3
v_gene: TRBV20-1
CDR3nt: TGCAGTGCAACCTCTAGCGGGAGTTGGGGCACAGATACGCAGTATTTT
CDR3aa: CSATSSGSWGTDTQYF

d_gene: -
abundance: many
j_gene: TRBJ1-2
v_gene: TRBV12-3/TRBV12-4
CDR3nt: TGTGCCAGCAGTTTAGTCTCGGGCAATGAATATGGCTACACCTTC
CDR3aa: CASSLVSGNEYGYTF

d_gene: TRBD2
abundance: -
j_gene: TRBJ2-3
v_gene: TRBV18
CDR3nt: TGTGCCACCACGGGACTAGCGGGAGGAGGAGGTACAGATACGCGGTATTTT
CDR3aa: CATTGLAGGGGTDTRYF

d_gene: TRBD1
abundance: -
j_gene: TRBJ1-2
v_gene: TRBV20-1
CDR3nt: TGCAGTGCTAAAAGCCCGGGACAGGGGAATTTGGGCTACACCTTC
CDR3aa: CSAKSPGQGNLGYTF

d_gene: TRBD2
abundance: many
j_gene: TRBJ2-1
v_gene: TRBV4-1
CDR3nt: TGCGCCAGCAGCCAAGTTGGGACTAGAGCTAATGAGCAGTTCTTC
CDR3aa: CASSQVGTRANEQFF